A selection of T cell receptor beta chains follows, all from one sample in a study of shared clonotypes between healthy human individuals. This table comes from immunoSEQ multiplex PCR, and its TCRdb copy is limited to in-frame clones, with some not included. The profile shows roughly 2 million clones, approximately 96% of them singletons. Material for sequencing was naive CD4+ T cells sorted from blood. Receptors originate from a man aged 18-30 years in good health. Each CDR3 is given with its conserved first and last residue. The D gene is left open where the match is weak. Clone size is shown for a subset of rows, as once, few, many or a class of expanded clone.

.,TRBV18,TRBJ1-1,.,CASSPPLAGTEAFF
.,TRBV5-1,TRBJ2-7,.,CASSRPPGSGYEQYF
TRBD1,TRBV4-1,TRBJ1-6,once,CASSQPRDRSFSPLHF
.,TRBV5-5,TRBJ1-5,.,CASSLEPVNQPQHF
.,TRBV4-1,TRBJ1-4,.,CASSQGLKGIGEKLFF
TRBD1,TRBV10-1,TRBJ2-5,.,CASSPQGPLQETQYF
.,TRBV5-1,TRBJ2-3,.,CASSPGDLQGADTQYF
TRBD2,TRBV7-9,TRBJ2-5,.,CASSLEAGGTQTQYF
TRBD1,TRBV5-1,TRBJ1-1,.,CASSSTTGGTGGSPMEAFF
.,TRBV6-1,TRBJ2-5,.,CATGVRGLNQETQYF
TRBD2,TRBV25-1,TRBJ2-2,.,CASRVPLAGGGTGELFF
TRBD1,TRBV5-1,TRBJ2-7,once,CASSLARDRASYEQYF
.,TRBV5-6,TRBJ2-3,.,CASSFAGATDTQYF
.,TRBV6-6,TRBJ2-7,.,CASSPTLAPVYF
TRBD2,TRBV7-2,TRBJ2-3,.,CASSLESGRTDTQYF
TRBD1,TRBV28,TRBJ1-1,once,CASSIPPGQGIAEAFF
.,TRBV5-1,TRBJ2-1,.,CASSLEGAPNEQFF
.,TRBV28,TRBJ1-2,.,CASSPPRQVNYGYTF
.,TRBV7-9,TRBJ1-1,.,CASSLAGREGGTEAFF
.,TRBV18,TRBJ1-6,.,CASATQGYNSPLHF
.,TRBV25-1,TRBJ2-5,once,CASRKGQQETQYF
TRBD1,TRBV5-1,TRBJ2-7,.,CASSLGGTGLSPYEQYF
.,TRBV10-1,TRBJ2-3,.,CASSGQGTDTQYF